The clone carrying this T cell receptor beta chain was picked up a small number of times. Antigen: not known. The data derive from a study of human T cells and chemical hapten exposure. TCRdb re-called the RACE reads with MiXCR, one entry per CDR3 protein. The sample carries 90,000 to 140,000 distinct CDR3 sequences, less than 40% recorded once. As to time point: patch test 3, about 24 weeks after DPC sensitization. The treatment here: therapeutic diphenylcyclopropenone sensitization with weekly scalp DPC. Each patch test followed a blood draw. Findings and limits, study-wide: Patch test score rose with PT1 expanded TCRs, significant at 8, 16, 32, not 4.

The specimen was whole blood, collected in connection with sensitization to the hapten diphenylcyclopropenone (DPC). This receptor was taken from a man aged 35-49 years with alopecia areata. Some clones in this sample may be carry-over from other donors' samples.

CDR3 DNA: TGCAGTGCTAGAAAAGCGGGAGGCCACGAGCAGTACGTC. This sequence encodes CSARKAGGHEQYV. The chain combines TRBV20-1 with TRBJ2-7; 9 nucleotides agree with TRBD2. J was trimmed by 5 bases and V by 2 bases; bases with no gene match: 4. Germline V CDR1 and CDR2: DFQATT, SNEGSKA (reference sequence). The CDR3 totals 13 residues.